These T cell receptor beta chains were read from a single sample in a study of blood T cells in healthy people across ages. TCRdb re-derived calls from the 5' RACE reads in MiXCR, one entry per CDR3 protein. The data show hundreds of thousands of distinct CDR3 sequences, about three fifths seen once. Sequencing used blood. These receptors were obtained from a man in his thirties or forties in good health. CDR3s include the opening cysteine and the closing phenylalanine or tryptophan. Each record gives: D gene, clone size, J gene, V gene, CDR3 DNA, CDR3 protein. The D gene is left open where the match is weak. Size is omitted from some rows. Given values are once, few, many or a class for expanded clones.

d_gene: .
abundance: .
j_gene: TRBJ1-2
v_gene: TRBV28
CDR3nt: TGTGCCACCACTTCAGTACTCCGGATCGATGGCTACACCTTC
CDR3aa: CATTSVLRIDGYTF

d_gene: .
abundance: .
j_gene: TRBJ2-5
v_gene: TRBV21-1
CDR3nt: TGTGCCAGCAGCAAAAGTGGACAAGGGGAAGAGACCCAGTACTTC
CDR3aa: CASSKSGQGEETQYF

d_gene: TRBD2
abundance: .
j_gene: TRBJ2-2
v_gene: TRBV19
CDR3nt: TGTGCCAGTAGTATAGCTTGGCGGGAGACCGGGGAGCTGTTTTTT
CDR3aa: CASSIAWRETGELFF

d_gene: TRBD2
abundance: .
j_gene: TRBJ2-1
v_gene: TRBV28
CDR3nt: TGTGCCAGCAGTTTAGGAGCGGGAGGAGGGCGTGAGCAGTTCTTC
CDR3aa: CASSLGAGGGREQFF

d_gene: .
abundance: .
j_gene: TRBJ1-2
v_gene: TRBV28
CDR3nt: TGTGCCAGCAGTTTAGTCCCACATGGGAAATCGGATGGCTACACCTTC
CDR3aa: CASSLVPHGKSDGYTF

d_gene: TRBD1
abundance: .
j_gene: TRBJ1-5
v_gene: TRBV29-1
CDR3nt: TGCAGCGTCATCCCGGCAGGGGGGCAGCCCCAGCATTTT
CDR3aa: CSVIPAGGQPQHF

d_gene: .
abundance: .
j_gene: TRBJ1-1
v_gene: TRBV15
CDR3nt: TGTGCCACGCAGACGGGGGCGAACACTGAAGCTTTCTTT
CDR3aa: CATQTGANTEAFF

d_gene: .
abundance: .
j_gene: TRBJ1-6
v_gene: TRBV7-9
CDR3nt: TGTGCCAGCAGCGCAAATACGGTCGCACCCCTCCACTTT
CDR3aa: CASSANTVAPLHF

d_gene: .
abundance: .
j_gene: TRBJ1-2
v_gene: TRBV25-1
CDR3nt: TGTGCCAGCAGTGAAGGGGCGCATATCTATGGCTACACCTTC
CDR3aa: CASSEGAHIYGYTF

d_gene: TRBD2
abundance: .
j_gene: TRBJ2-1
v_gene: TRBV5-1
CDR3nt: TGCGCCAGCACCAGCCCTCTTGGGACTAGCGGGGGGCCGAGCTCCTACAATGAGCAGTTCTTC
CDR3aa: CASTSPLGTSGGPSSYNEQFF

d_gene: TRBD1
abundance: .
j_gene: TRBJ2-7
v_gene: TRBV25-1
CDR3nt: TGTGCAACAGCGTGGGACAGCTACGAGCAGTACTTC
CDR3aa: CATAWDSYEQYF

d_gene: .
abundance: few
j_gene: TRBJ2-5
v_gene: TRBV6-2/TRBV6-3
CDR3nt: TGTGCCAGCACTTTGTGGAACCAAGAGACCCAGTACTTC
CDR3aa: CASTLWNQETQYF

d_gene: .
abundance: .
j_gene: TRBJ2-5
v_gene: TRBV29-1
CDR3nt: TGCAGCGTCCCACTACTAGAGACCCAGTACTTC
CDR3aa: CSVPLLETQYF

d_gene: .
abundance: .
j_gene: TRBJ1-1
v_gene: TRBV3-1
CDR3nt: TGTGCCAGCAGCCAAGATCCGAGGGCTGAAGCTTTCTTT
CDR3aa: CASSQDPRAEAFF

d_gene: .
abundance: once
j_gene: TRBJ2-7
v_gene: TRBV5-5
CDR3nt: TGTGCCAGCAGCTTCTTCGGGGGTGAGCAGTACTTC
CDR3aa: CASSFFGGEQYF

d_gene: .
abundance: few
j_gene: TRBJ2-5
v_gene: TRBV12-3/TRBV12-4
CDR3nt: TGTGCCAGCGCGCTGGGGACCCAGTACTTC
CDR3aa: CASALGTQYF

d_gene: .
abundance: many
j_gene: TRBJ2-7
v_gene: TRBV3-1
CDR3nt: TGTGCCAGCAGCCAAGGAGTAGGAGGGGTCTACGAGCAGTACTTC
CDR3aa: CASSQGVGGVYEQYF

d_gene: .
abundance: few
j_gene: TRBJ2-5
v_gene: TRBV27
CDR3nt: TGTGCCAGCCGAATCACGGGGCAGACCAACCTTGGGTACTTC
CDR3aa: CASRITGQTNLGYF

d_gene: .
abundance: .
j_gene: TRBJ1-2
v_gene: TRBV30
CDR3nt: TGTGCCTGGAGTGAGTCAGAAGATTATGGCTACACCTTC
CDR3aa: CAWSESEDYGYTF

d_gene: .
abundance: .
j_gene: TRBJ2-5
v_gene: TRBV7-6
CDR3nt: TGTGCCGGCAGCTTGAGGGGTGAGGGGACCCAGTACTTC
CDR3aa: CAGSLRGEGTQYF

d_gene: .
abundance: .
j_gene: TRBJ2-7
v_gene: TRBV29-1
CDR3nt: TGCAGCGTTGAATCGGCCAGCTCCTGCGAGCAGTACTTC
CDR3aa: CSVESASSCEQYF

d_gene: .
abundance: .
j_gene: TRBJ1-2
v_gene: TRBV11-2
CDR3nt: TGTGCCAGCAGCTTATCGCAGGGAGAGGGTCGCGGCTACACCTTC
CDR3aa: CASSLSQGEGRGYTF

d_gene: .
abundance: .
j_gene: TRBJ2-3
v_gene: TRBV7-2
CDR3nt: TGTGCCAGCAGCTTAGCCAATCATGGCGGGGTGGGGCAGTATTTT
CDR3aa: CASSLANHGGVGQYF

d_gene: .
abundance: .
j_gene: TRBJ2-5
v_gene: TRBV28
CDR3nt: TGTGCCAGCAGGTTAACTTCGGGCTTCCAAGAGACCCAGTACTTC
CDR3aa: CASRLTSGFQETQYF

d_gene: .
abundance: .
j_gene: TRBJ2-3
v_gene: TRBV28
CDR3nt: TGTGCCAGCAGGACCATAGCGAAACCTAGCACAGATACGCAGTATTTT
CDR3aa: CASRTIAKPSTDTQYF

d_gene: .
abundance: .
j_gene: TRBJ2-7
v_gene: TRBV12-3/TRBV12-4
CDR3nt: TGTGCCACCGCAGAGGGTTCCTCCTACGAGCAGTACTTC
CDR3aa: CATAEGSSYEQYF

d_gene: TRBD2
abundance: few
j_gene: TRBJ2-1
v_gene: TRBV5-6
CDR3nt: TGTGCCAGCAGCCAGAGCGGGATGGAGTTCTTC
CDR3aa: CASSQSGMEFF

d_gene: .
abundance: few
j_gene: TRBJ2-7
v_gene: TRBV20-1
CDR3nt: TGCAGTGCTAGAGAAGGGGGGCAGGGTCCGTCCTACGAGCAGTACTTC
CDR3aa: CSAREGGQGPSYEQYF

d_gene: .
abundance: .
j_gene: TRBJ1-1
v_gene: TRBV5-4
CDR3nt: TGTGCCAGCAGCCCCGAGGCGGGGATTAACACTGAAGCTTTCTTT
CDR3aa: CASSPEAGINTEAFF

d_gene: TRBD1
abundance: .
j_gene: TRBJ2-7
v_gene: TRBV6-2/TRBV6-3
CDR3nt: TGTGCCAGCAGTTACGGGACAGCTTACTACGAGCAGTACTTC
CDR3aa: CASSYGTAYYEQYF

d_gene: .
abundance: .
j_gene: TRBJ1-4
v_gene: TRBV5-1
CDR3nt: TGCGCCAGTTCCAATTACGGGACTTCCCTAGAAAAACTGTTTTTT
CDR3aa: CASSNYGTSLEKLFF

d_gene: .
abundance: .
j_gene: TRBJ2-7
v_gene: TRBV2
CDR3nt: TGTGCCAGCAGTGAAACTTCCGGGGCCAGGATCGGCGAGCAGTACTTC
CDR3aa: CASSETSGARIGEQYF

d_gene: TRBD1
abundance: few
j_gene: TRBJ2-1
v_gene: TRBV20-1
CDR3nt: TGCAGTGCTTTAACAGGGGAAATTGTTAATGAGCAGTTCTTC
CDR3aa: CSALTGEIVNEQFF

d_gene: .
abundance: few
j_gene: TRBJ2-7
v_gene: TRBV2
CDR3nt: TGTGCCAGCCGACCTTTGACCGGCGCCTACGAGCAGTACTTC
CDR3aa: CASRPLTGAYEQYF

d_gene: .
abundance: .
j_gene: TRBJ2-4
v_gene: TRBV5-1
CDR3nt: TGCGCCAGCAGCTTGGGGGGAGAGGAGTACTTC
CDR3aa: CASSLGGEEYF

d_gene: .
abundance: .
j_gene: TRBJ1-1
v_gene: TRBV3-1
CDR3nt: TGTGCCAGCAGCCAAGACTTGATCCGACTCAGGGCAGCTTTCTTT
CDR3aa: CASSQDLIRLRAAFF

d_gene: TRBD2
abundance: few
j_gene: TRBJ2-7
v_gene: TRBV18
CDR3nt: TGTGCCAGCTCACCGACTAGCGGTCATAGCTCCTACGAGCAGTACTTC
CDR3aa: CASSPTSGHSSYEQYF

d_gene: .
abundance: .
j_gene: TRBJ1-5
v_gene: TRBV19
CDR3nt: TGTGCCAGTAGTATAGTCTTGGATCAGCCCCAGCATTTT
CDR3aa: CASSIVLDQPQHF

d_gene: .
abundance: few
j_gene: TRBJ1-2
v_gene: TRBV12-3/TRBV12-4
CDR3nt: TGTGCCAGCAGTTTGTCGGGGCAGGGGAGAGGCTACACCTTC
CDR3aa: CASSLSGQGRGYTF

d_gene: .
abundance: .
j_gene: TRBJ1-1
v_gene: TRBV6-4
CDR3nt: TGTGCCAGCAGTGGGAACGAAGCTTTCTTT
CDR3aa: CASSGNEAFF

d_gene: .
abundance: .
j_gene: TRBJ2-1
v_gene: TRBV9
CDR3nt: TGTGCCAGCAGCGTAATAGGGGAACCCTACAATGAGCAGTTCTTC
CDR3aa: CASSVIGEPYNEQFF

d_gene: TRBD1
abundance: few
j_gene: TRBJ2-7
v_gene: TRBV29-1
CDR3nt: TGCAGCGTTCGACAGGGGGCGAACTACGAGCAGTACTTC
CDR3aa: CSVRQGANYEQYF

d_gene: .
abundance: once
j_gene: TRBJ2-7
v_gene: TRBV6-1
CDR3nt: TGTGCCAGCAGTGAAAGCACAGGGCGCTTTTACGAGCAGTACTTC
CDR3aa: CASSESTGRFYEQYF

d_gene: .
abundance: .
j_gene: TRBJ2-3
v_gene: TRBV24-1
CDR3nt: TGTGCCACCAGTGATCAAATCAGCACAGATACGCAGTATTTT
CDR3aa: CATSDQISTDTQYF

d_gene: TRBD1
abundance: .
j_gene: TRBJ2-1
v_gene: TRBV20-1
CDR3nt: TGCAGTGCTAGTCCAACAGGGGGACAGGGCTGGAGTGAGCAGTTCTTC
CDR3aa: CSASPTGGQGWSEQFF

d_gene: .
abundance: few
j_gene: TRBJ1-1
v_gene: TRBV29-1
CDR3nt: TGCAGCGTATTAAACGGGGGCTGGAGAGCTTTCTTT
CDR3aa: CSVLNGGWRAFF

d_gene: TRBD1
abundance: few
j_gene: TRBJ2-7
v_gene: TRBV29-1
CDR3nt: TGCAGCGTTACAGGGGGCGCGTCCTACGAGCAGTACTTC
CDR3aa: CSVTGGASYEQYF

d_gene: TRBD2
abundance: .
j_gene: TRBJ2-5
v_gene: TRBV20-1
CDR3nt: TGCAGTGCGCGGGGACTAGGGAACAATGAGCAGTACTTC
CDR3aa: CSARGLGNNEQYF

d_gene: TRBD1
abundance: .
j_gene: TRBJ2-4
v_gene: TRBV12-5
CDR3nt: TGTGCTAGTGGTTTGGTGGGACAGGGTACGCGTAAGCAGTACTTC
CDR3aa: CASGLVGQGTRKQYF

d_gene: .
abundance: .
j_gene: TRBJ2-2
v_gene: TRBV20-1
CDR3nt: TGCAGTGCTAGAGATGCGACGGCCACCGGGGAGCTGTTTTTT
CDR3aa: CSARDATATGELFF

d_gene: TRBD1
abundance: .
j_gene: TRBJ1-6
v_gene: TRBV20-1
CDR3nt: TGCAGTGCTCCCGACCAACAGGGGAGTTATTCACCCCTCCACTTT
CDR3aa: CSAPDQQGSYSPLHF

d_gene: TRBD2
abundance: few
j_gene: TRBJ2-4
v_gene: TRBV29-1
CDR3nt: TGCAGCGTTGAGATTAGCGGGGTGACCAAAAACATTCAGTACTTC
CDR3aa: CSVEISGVTKNIQYF

d_gene: .
abundance: .
j_gene: TRBJ2-1
v_gene: TRBV9
CDR3nt: TGTGCCAGCAGCGCCCCCGAGGGAAGCTCCTACAATGAGCAGTTCTTC
CDR3aa: CASSAPEGSSYNEQFF

d_gene: .
abundance: once
j_gene: TRBJ2-7
v_gene: TRBV20-1
CDR3nt: TGCAGTGCTAGAATTCAAGACAGGATCTACGAGCAGTACTTC
CDR3aa: CSARIQDRIYEQYF